The clone carrying this T cell receptor beta chain ranks as medium-sized in terms of frequency. Its specificity is not known. Cells classed as naive CD8+ T cells were CD45RO-CCR7+CD27+CD95-. The entry originates in a study of CXCR3-negative and CXCR3-positive naive CD8 T cells. Study results and caveats: Against CXCR3-negative naive cells, CXCR3-positive naive cells showed more hydrophobic TRB CDR3s. Naive CXCR3-negative and CXCR3-positive cells had similar TRBV-TRBJ usage; memory differed.

UMI-labeled TRB cDNA libraries were prepared by 5' RACE. Following a re-call of the 5' RACE reads, TCRdb has one entry per CDR3 protein and lacks DNA. The sample includes fewer than 7,000 distinct CDR3 sequences. CDR1 MDHEN and CDR2 SYDVKM come from the germline V gene. The CDR3 contains 11 residues. Sequenced sample: naive CXCR3+ CD8+ T cells from blood. Noted subset: CD45RO-CCR7+CD27+CD95- naive CD8+ T cells expressing CXCR3 (TNR3+). The chain couples TRBV28 to TRBJ2-7. The sequence came from a human donor in good health. Some clones in this sample may be carry-over from other donors' samples. CDR3 in amino acids: CASSLAYEQYF.